The TCR beta chain under discussion was sequenced for a study of memory CD4+ T cells and cytomegalovirus serostatus. Looked up from germline, CDR1 is GTSNPN and CDR2 is SVGIG (reference sequence). The CDR3 is 12 amino acids. Trimming removed 4 bases at V and 7 bases at J, with 13 bases between. The count of this clone is one. The sort gate was single viable CD3+CD4+CD8-CD45RO+ cells for memory CD4+ T cells. Method: immunoSEQ multiplex PCR; TCRdb's copy keeps in-frame clones and lacks some. The sample holds about 40,000 clones, about 85% seen once. This sequence originates from an adult in good health and CMV-seronegative. The sample was memory CD4+ T cells from blood. The chain employs TRBV30 and TRBJ1-2; no reliable D call. CDR3 region: CAWNLAGRGYTF. CDR3 nucleotides: TGTGCCTGGAACCTGGCAGGACGTGGCTACACCTTC.